This passage covers 25 T cell receptor beta chains from one sample sequenced in a study of blood T cell repertoires in COVID-19. Using immunoSEQ multiplex PCR, the repertoire was profiled, and TCRdb retains in-frame clones only, with some absent. The repertoire includes approximately 110,000 clones, approximately 85% of them detected once, and 2.1% sits in the top ten. The source material was peripheral blood. These receptors all come from a human donor in a cohort sampled during active COVID-19.

The rearrangement uses TRBV18 and TRBJ2-5, with TRBD1 matching 7 bases. V lost 2 bases, J lost 5 bases, and 5 bases stayed unmatched. CDR1 and CDR2 from the germline V gene are KGHSH and LQKENI. This CDR3 region has 14 residues. CDR3 DNA: TGTGCCAGCTCACCAGGGACAGAACGGGAGACCCAGTACTTC. Its protein is CASSPGTERETQYF.

The genes are TRBV3-1 (or the pseudogene TRBV3-2) and TRBJ1-1; 8 bases are a match to TRBD1. V was clipped by 4 bases and J by 2 bases; unmatched bases: 6. Germline CDR1 and CDR2: LGHDT and YNNKEL (reference sequence). CDR3 length: 15 amino acids. This CDR3 reads CASSPGTGLNTEAFF. DNA of the CDR3: TGTGCCAGCAGCCCAGGGACAGGACTAAACACTGAAGCTTTCTTT.

The CDR3 spells CATSDSRQGLSSPLHF. CDR3 coding DNA: TGTGCCACCAGTGATTCAAGACAGGGTTTGAGTTCACCCCTCCACTTT. The rearrangement links TRBV24-1 to TRBJ1-6, with 7 bases fitting TRBD1. Per germline, CDR1 KGHDR and CDR2 SFDVKD. The CDR3 sequence is 16 residues long. J gave up 9 bases and V 2 bases, and 9 bases lay outside the gene matches.

This clone has a single count. The chain is built from TRBV18 and TRBJ2-1, with 7 bases lining up with TRBD1. V was clipped by 3 bases and J by 4 bases; unmatched bases: 12. The CDR3 extends over 17 amino acids. Germline lookup yields CDR1 KGHSH and CDR2 LQKENI. The CDR3 protein is CASSPPRTGFFYNEQFF. The CDR3 nucleotides are TGTGCCAGCTCACCTCCCCGGACAGGCTTCTTTTACAATGAGCAGTTCTTC.

In DNA form, the CDR3 reads TGTGCCAGCAGTCTAAGTGTCCTGACTAGCAGTCACCCGAACACCGGGGAGCTGTTTTTT. It is translated as CASSLSVLTSSHPNTGELFF. This chain uses TRBV6-7 with TRBJ2-2, with TRBD2 identical over 7 bases. TRBV6-7 is an open reading frame, and its role is uncertain. Trimming at V came to 5 bases and at J to 0 bases, leaving 18 bases not matched to a gene. The CDR3 totals 20 residues.

The chain uses TRBV5-5 and TRBJ2-1, with a tentative D call TRBD2 (6 bases). This CDR3 contains 14 residues. Germline V gene lookup returns CDR1 SGHKS and CDR2 YYEKEE (reference sequence). The germline V and J ends were trimmed by 4 bases and 8 bases, with 16 bases remaining between them. As DNA, the CDR3 is TGTGCCAGCAGCCCTGGGGGGTGGCTGGATGAGCAGTTCTTC. Translating gives CASSPGGWLDEQFF.

This clone was observed a few times. The chain joins TRBV19 to TRBJ1-2; 8 bases align to TRBD1. Germline V gene lookup returns CDR1 LNHDA and CDR2 SQIVND (reference sequence). CDR3 length: 13 residues. V shed 10 bases and J 1 base; nucleotides not matched to a gene: 5. CDR3 sequence: CATGTGLNYGYTF. DNA for the CDR3: TGTGCCACCGGGACAGGACTTAACTATGGCTACACCTTC.

V and J are TRBV2 and TRBJ2-7; 7 bases are shared with TRBD1. Germline CDR1 SNHLY, CDR2 FYNNEI. The ends lost 3 bases at V and 4 bases at J; junction bases unmatched: 27. The CDR3 runs 21 residues. The chain's CDR3 is CASSDGKNGTEILGGMYEQYF. The CDR3 region has the DNA TGTGCCAGCAGTGACGGGAAAAACGGAACGGAGATTTTAGGGGGCATGTACGAGCAGTACTTC.

The chain links TRBV24-1 to TRBJ1-3; possibly TRBD1 for D (5 bases). CDR1 and CDR2 (germline): KGHDR, SFDVKD. The CDR3 extends over 15 amino acids. V was shortened by 6 bases and J by 2 bases, with 13 bases between the two germline ends. CDR3 region: CATSTSRGPGNTIYF. Here the CDR3 DNA reads TGTGCCACCAGTACCTCGCGGGGACCTGGAAACACCATATATTTT.

The gene calls are TRBV19 and TRBJ1-3, with D perhaps matching TRBD1 (5 bases). The CDR3 runs to 15 residues. Germline CDR1 reads LNHDA; CDR2 reads SQIVND (reference sequence). V was trimmed by 3 bases and J by 2 bases, leaving 11 bases between them. The CDR3 loop reads CASSIGANTGNTIYF. CDR3 nucleotide sequence: TGTGCCAGTAGTATTGGGGCTAATACTGGAAACACCATATATTTT.

V and J are TRBV11-2 and TRBJ2-7; 11 nucleotides line up with TRBD1. Trimming cost V 4 bases and J 7 bases; bases outside gene matches: 12. CDR3 size: 16 residues. CDR1 SGHAT and CDR2 FQNNGV come from the germline V gene. This CDR3 reads CASSSERTGGPREQYF. The DNA for the CDR3 is TGTGCCAGCAGCTCAGAGAGGACAGGGGGCCCTAGGGAGCAGTACTTC.

The chain has TRBV11-2 and TRBJ2-2; no clear D. CDR3 length equals 12 residues. V dropped 2 bases and J dropped 5 bases, with 3 bases sitting between them. The germline gives CDR1 SGHAT, CDR2 FQNNGV. CDR3 residues: CASSLRTGELFF. CDR3 nucleotide sequence: TGTGCCAGCAGCTTACGGACCGGGGAGCTGTTTTTT. The complete variable domain, with remaining parts taken from reference TRBV11-2 and TRBJ2-2, reads EAGVAQSPRYKIIEKRQSVAFWCNPISGHATLYWYQQILGQGPKLLIQFQNNGVVDDSQLPKDRFSAERLKGVDSTLKIQPAKLEDSAVYLCASSLRTGELFFGEGSRLTVL.

This chain uses TRBV5-1 with TRBJ2-1; maybe TRBD2 (7 bases). Trimming pared 8 bases from V and 0 bases from J, leaving 18 bases between. Germline V gene data show CDR1 as SGHRS and CDR2 as YFSETQ. The CDR3 sequence is 16 residues long. CDR3 region: CASRLGGGGSYNEQFF. The CDR3 DNA follows: TGCGCCAGTCGACTTGGGGGCGGGGGCTCCTACAATGAGCAGTTCTTC.

This chain links TRBV7-3 with TRBJ2-7, with D perhaps TRBD2 (6 bases). The CDR3 extends over 16 amino acids. V was trimmed by 2 bases and J by 2 bases, leaving 16 bases between them. Germline values: CDR1 SGHTA, CDR2 FQGTGA. The CDR3: CASSLRHPGETYEQYF. CDR3 nucleotides: TGTGCCAGCAGCTTACGGCATCCGGGAGAGACCTACGAGCAGTACTTC.

The chain couples TRBV7-9 to TRBJ2-3, with TRBD2 matching over 10 bases. The J segment lost 4 bases and the V segment lost 3 bases, leaving 7 bases of the junction unmatched. CDR3 length equals 16 residues. Germline assignment: CDR1 SEHNR and CDR2 FQNEAQ (reference sequence). The CDR3 region is CASSFLVAGGPDTQYF. The CDR3 DNA reads as TGTGCCAGCAGCTTCTTAGTAGCGGGAGGCCCAGATACGCAGTATTTT.

The J gene is TRBJ2-7, the V gene TRBV28, with TRBD1 matching over 9 bases. V shed 6 bases, J shed 3 bases, and the junction held 9 bases outside the gene matches. Germline V lookup: CDR1 MDHEN, CDR2 SYDVKM. CDR3 length: 15 residues. In DNA form, the CDR3 reads TGTGCCAGCAGCACCGGGACAGGGTTCTTCTACGAGCAGTACTTC. This gives the protein CASSTGTGFFYEQYF.

The V call is TRBV27, the J call TRBJ1-1, with D perhaps TRBD1 (5 bases). The V gene lost 5 bases and the J gene lost 9 bases, with 10 bases spanning the gap. CDR3 length equals 11 residues. CDR1 and CDR2 from the germline V gene are MNHEY and SMNVEV (reference sequence). The CDR3 sequence: CASSHQGKAFF. The CDR3 DNA is TGTGCCAGCAGTCATCAGGGAAAAGCTTTCTTT.

This clone was recorded once. The chain combines TRBV7-3 with TRBJ2-3; D is perhaps TRBD2 (6 bases). The length of the CDR3 is 15 residues. V was clipped by 2 bases and J by 4 bases, with 13 bases between them. Germline V gives CDR1 SGHTA, CDR2 FQGTGA. CDR3 nucleotide sequence: TGTGCCAGCAGCTTAGCGGGAACCCAGGCAGATACGCAGTATTTT. It encodes CASSLAGTQADTQYF.

On this clone: The junction does not match germline at one end; this may be a read error. The chain joins TRBV5-5 to TRBJ2-1; D not resolved. Per germline, CDR1 SGHKS and CDR2 YYEKEE (reference sequence). The CDR3 contains 16 residues. The CDR3 nucleotides read TGTGCCAGCAGCCAAACCCACCAAGTCGCCTACGATGAGCAGTTCTTC. As protein: CASSQTHQVAYDEQFF.

This chain uses TRBV19 with TRBJ1-2; D not certain. Germline V gives CDR1 LNHDA, CDR2 SQIVND (reference sequence). V was pared by 4 bases and J by 8 bases, with 14 bases between. The CDR3 has 13 residues. CDR3 residues: CASSTPLLEGYTF. Written as DNA, the CDR3 is TGTGCCAGTAGTACCCCCCTCTTAGAGGGCTACACCTTC.

J is TRBJ2-3 and V is TRBV7-9; D unclear. This CDR3 region has 15 residues. Per germline, CDR1 SEHNR and CDR2 FQNEAQ (reference sequence). Trimming shortened V by 1 base and J by 0 bases, and 8 bases separated the two germline ends. The CDR3 spells CASSLGLPSTDTQYF. CDR3 DNA sequence: TGTGCCAGCAGCTTAGGCCTACCCAGCACAGATACGCAGTATTTT.

The chain employs TRBV3-1 (or the pseudogene TRBV3-2) and TRBJ1-1, with a possible D match to TRBD1 (5 bases). CDR3 length: 15 residues. CDR1 LGHDT and CDR2 YNNKEL come from the germline V gene (reference sequence). V lost 5 bases to trimming and J lost 2 bases, with 15 bases between them. Here the CDR3 reads CASSSRTQGNTEAFF. CDR3 nucleotide sequence: TGTGCCAGCAGCTCACGAACTCAGGGTAACACTGAAGCTTTCTTT.

The chain combines TRBV7-9 with TRBJ1-5, with D perhaps TRBD1 (5 bases). Germline V lookup: CDR1 SEHNR, CDR2 FQNEAQ (reference sequence). V lost 3 bases to trimming and J lost 6 bases, with 9 bases between them. The CDR3 totals 13 residues. DNA for the CDR3: TGTGCCAGCAGCTTTGGGGGGACTCAGCCCCAGCATTTT. Its translation: CASSFGGTQPQHF. The whole variable domain, remainder taken from reference TRBV7-9 and TRBJ1-5, is DTGVSQNPRHKITKRGQNVTFRCDPISEHNRLYWYRQTLGQGPEFLTYFQNEAQLEKSRLLSDRFSAERPKGSFSTLEIQRTEQGDSAMYLCASSFGGTQPQHFGDGTRLSIL.

The rearrangement joins TRBV6-6 to TRBJ2-1, with 7 bases identical to TRBD1. This CDR3 has 14 amino acids. J lost 7 bases, V lost 6 bases, and 9 bases had no gene match. CDR1 is MNHNY, CDR2 SVGAGI, per germline (reference sequence). CDR3 in amino acids: CASSQTGSGNEQFF. The CDR3 DNA follows: TGTGCCAGCAGCCAGACAGGGAGCGGAAATGAGCAGTTCTTC.

In nucleotides, the CDR3 is TGTGCCACCAGTGATCTGGCGGGGGGGCAAACAGATACGCAGTATTTT. This sequence encodes CATSDLAGGQTDTQYF. The gene calls are TRBV24-1 and TRBJ2-3, with 9 nucleotides matching TRBD2. CDR1 and CDR2 from the germline V gene are KGHDR and SFDVKD. This CDR3 contains 16 residues. Trimming cost V 3 bases and J 3 bases; bases outside gene matches: 6.